This TCR beta chain was sequenced for a study of blood T cell repertoires in COVID-19. Study in general: Samples came from the United States, Italy and Spain, spanning acute and convalescent COVID-19. PBMCs, B-cell-depleted T cells, or T cells provided the cDNA or gDNA that made up the material.

J gave up 10 bases and V 6 bases, and 4 bases lay outside the gene matches. The CDR3 totals 12 residues. The germline V gene encodes CDR1 SNHLY and CDR2 FYNNEI. Methods used by the authors: Reference gene primer amplification yielded estimated nucleated cell counts. Here immunoSEQ multiplex PCR was the method, and the copy in TCRdb shows in-frame clones only, minus some. V and J calls and clone size are copied from that table; D and trimming were computed from the DNA. This sample has more than 85,000 clones, with about 80% found just once. The TCR sequence derives from a human donor in a cohort sampled during active COVID-19. Sequenced material: peripheral blood. The chain links TRBV2 to TRBJ1-4; 8 nucleotides match TRBD1. The CDR3 DNA reads as TGTGCCAGCAGGGAGACAGGGGTAAAACTGTTTTTT. Translating it yields CASRETGVKLFF.